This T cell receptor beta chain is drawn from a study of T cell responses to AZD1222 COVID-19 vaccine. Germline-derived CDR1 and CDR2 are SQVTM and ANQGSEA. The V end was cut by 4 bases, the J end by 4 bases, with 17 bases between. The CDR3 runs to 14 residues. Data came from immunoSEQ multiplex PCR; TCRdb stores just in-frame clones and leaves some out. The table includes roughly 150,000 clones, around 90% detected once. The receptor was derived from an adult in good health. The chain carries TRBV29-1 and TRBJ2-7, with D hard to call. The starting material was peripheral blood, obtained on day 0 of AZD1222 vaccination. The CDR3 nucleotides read TGCAGCGTTGCTGCTCAGCTTAATCGTTACGAGCAGTACTTC. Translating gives CSVAAQLNRYEQYF.